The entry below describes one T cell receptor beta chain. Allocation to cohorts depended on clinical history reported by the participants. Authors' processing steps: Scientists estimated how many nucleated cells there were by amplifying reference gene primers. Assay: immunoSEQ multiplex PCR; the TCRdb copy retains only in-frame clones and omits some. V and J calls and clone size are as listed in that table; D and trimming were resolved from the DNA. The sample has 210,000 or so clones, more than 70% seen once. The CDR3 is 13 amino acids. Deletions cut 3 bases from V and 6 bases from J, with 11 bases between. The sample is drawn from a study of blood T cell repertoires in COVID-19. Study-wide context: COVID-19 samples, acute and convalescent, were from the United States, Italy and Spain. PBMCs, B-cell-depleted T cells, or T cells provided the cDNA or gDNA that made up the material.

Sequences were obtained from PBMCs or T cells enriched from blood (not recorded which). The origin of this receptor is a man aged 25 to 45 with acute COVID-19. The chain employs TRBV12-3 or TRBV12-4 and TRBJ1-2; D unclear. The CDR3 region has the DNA TGTGCCAGCAGTTTGAAACAATCCCATGGCTACACCTTC. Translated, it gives CASSLKQSHGYTF.